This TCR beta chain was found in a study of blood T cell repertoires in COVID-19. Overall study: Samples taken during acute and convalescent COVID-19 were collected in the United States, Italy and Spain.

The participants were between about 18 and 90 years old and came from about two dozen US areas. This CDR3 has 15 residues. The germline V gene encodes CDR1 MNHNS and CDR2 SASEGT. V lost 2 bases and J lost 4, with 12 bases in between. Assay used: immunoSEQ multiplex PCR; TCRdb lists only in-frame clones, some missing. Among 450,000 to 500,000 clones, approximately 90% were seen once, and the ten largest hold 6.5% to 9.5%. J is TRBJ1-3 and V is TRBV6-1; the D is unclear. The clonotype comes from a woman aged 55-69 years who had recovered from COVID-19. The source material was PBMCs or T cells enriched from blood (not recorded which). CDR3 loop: CASSEYKGGGNTIYF. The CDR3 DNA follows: TGTGCCAGCAGTGAATACAAGGGAGGCGGAAACACCATATATTTT.